The subject of this entry is one TCR beta chain. Some clones are missing from TCRdb's copy, which holds only in-frame ones; the method was immunoSEQ multiplex PCR. The table includes 55,000 to 80,000 clones, roughly 95% detected once. The data are from a study of shared T cell receptors in the human thymus. The CDR3 runs to 15 residues. J lost 4 bases, V lost 6 bases, and 8 bases had no gene match. The V gene's germline CDR1 is MNHEY and CDR2 SVGAGI. The sequenced sample consisted of thymocytes. The chain uses TRBV6-5 and TRBJ1-2; 10 bases line up with TRBD1. This TCR was sampled from a human donor. The CDR3 DNA reads as TGTGCCAGCAGAGACTTCCGGGACAGGGGCTATGGCTACACCTTC. Protein product: CASRDFRDRGYGYTF.